A selection of T cell receptor beta chains follows, all from one sample in a study of a mutant IDH1 vaccine in newly diagnosed glioma. Assay used: immunoSEQ multiplex PCR; TCRdb lists only in-frame clones, some missing. The sample has around 99,000 clones, about 80% seen once. The material sequenced was PBMCs, taken from a glioma patient treated with radiotherapy, temozolomide or both. The receptors here all came from a man in his forties with glioma. Both conserved end residues are part of each CDR3. Each record gives: D gene, clone size, J gene, V gene, CDR3 DNA, CDR3 protein. The D gene is left open where the match is weak. Only some rows state a clone size, as once, few, many or a class for expanded clones.

. | . | TRBJ1-1 | TRBV12-5 | TGTGCTAGTGCCTCGAGTTGGAACACTGAAGCTTTCTTT | CASASSWNTEAFF
. | once | TRBJ2-3 | TRBV6-1 | TGTGCCAGCAGTGAGCAACGCACAGATACGCAGTATTTT | CASSEQRTDTQYF
. | . | TRBJ1-5 | TRBV19 | TGTGCCAGTATGAGACAGCCCAATCAGCCCCAGCATTTT | CASMRQPNQPQHF
. | . | TRBJ2-7 | TRBV4-1 | TGCGCCAGCAGCCCATCACTAGCCTACGAGCAGTACTTC | CASSPSLAYEQYF
. | . | TRBJ2-7 | TRBV18 | TGTGCCAGCTCACCAGGCGGGACAATCCGATACGAGCAGTACTTC | CASSPGGTIRYEQYF
TRBD2 | . | TRBJ2-1 | TRBV11-1 | TGTGCCAGCAGCTTAGCGCCTAAGACTAGCGGTCACAATGAGCAGTTCTTC | CASSLAPKTSGHNEQFF
TRBD1 | . | TRBJ1-1 | TRBV7-2 | TGTGCCAGCAGCTTGGACAGGGGACTACCGAACACTGAAGCTTTCTTT | CASSLDRGLPNTEAFF
. | . | TRBJ1-2 | TRBV30 | TGTGCCTGGAGGGAAGCCGGGCCGTACTATGGCTACACCTTC | CAWREAGPYYGYTF
. | . | TRBJ2-7 | TRBV2 | TGTGCCAGCAGTGGAGAGGGTTGGGAATTC | CASSGEGWEF
. | few | TRBJ1-1 | TRBV9 | TGTGCCAGCAGTGATCGACAGAACACTGAAGCTTTCTTT | CASSDRQNTEAFF
. | . | TRBJ2-1 | TRBV19 | TGTGCCAGTATTCCAGACAGGAGCTCCTACAATGAGCAGTTCTTC | CASIPDRSSYNEQFF
TRBD1 | . | TRBJ1-2 | TRBV4-3 | TGCGCCAGCAGTAGGACAGGGACTAACTATGGCTACACCTTC | CASSRTGTNYGYTF
. | few | TRBJ1-4 | TRBV6-1 | TGTGCCAGCGGGAGGGTCGAGAAACTGTTTTTT | CASGRVEKLFF
TRBD1 | . | TRBJ2-5 | TRBV19 | TGTGCCAGTAGTCCCACAGGGGTGGGGAAGGAGACCCAGTACTTC | CASSPTGVGKETQYF
TRBD1 | few | TRBJ2-7 | TRBV11-2 | TGTGCCAGCAGCTACCGGGACAGGGCCTACGAGCAGTACTTC | CASSYRDRAYEQYF
TRBD1 | . | TRBJ1-2 | TRBV6-5 | TGTGCCAGCAGGGACAGGGCGAATACGGGCTACACCTTC | CASRDRANTGYTF
. | . | TRBJ1-3 | TRBV5-5 | TGTGCCAGCAGCCTACTTCGGTCAGGCAAAAACACCATATATTTT | CASSLLRSGKNTIYF
. | . | TRBJ2-7 | TRBV4-3 | TGCGCCAGCAGCCAATCCGGGGACCGGACGGCCTACGAGCAGTACTTC | CASSQSGDRTAYEQYF
TRBD1 | few | TRBJ1-2 | TRBV5-4 | TGTGCCAGCAGAGGACAGGAGGGGTACTATGGCTACACCTTC | CASRGQEGYYGYTF
TRBD1 | . | TRBJ2-7 | TRBV4-2 | TGTGCCAGCAGCCCCCACACCGGGACAGGGGGCGAGCAGTACTTC | CASSPHTGTGGEQYF